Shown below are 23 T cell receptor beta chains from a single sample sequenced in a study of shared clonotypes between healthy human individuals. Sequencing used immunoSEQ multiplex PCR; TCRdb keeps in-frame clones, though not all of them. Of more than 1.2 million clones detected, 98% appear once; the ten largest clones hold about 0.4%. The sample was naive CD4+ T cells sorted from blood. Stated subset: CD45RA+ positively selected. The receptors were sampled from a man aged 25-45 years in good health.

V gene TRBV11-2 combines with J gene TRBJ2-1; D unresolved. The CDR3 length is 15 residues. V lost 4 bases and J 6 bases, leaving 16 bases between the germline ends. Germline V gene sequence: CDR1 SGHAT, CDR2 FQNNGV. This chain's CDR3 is CASSYGRAVGNEQFF. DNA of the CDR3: TGTGCCAGCAGCTATGGTCGGGCGGTAGGCAATGAGCAGTTCTTC. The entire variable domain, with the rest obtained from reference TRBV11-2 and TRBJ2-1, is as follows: EAGVAQSPRYKIIEKRQSVAFWCNPISGHATLYWYQQILGQGPKLLIQFQNNGVVDDSQLPKDRFSAERLKGVDSTLKIQPAKLEDSAVYLCASSYGRAVGNEQFFGPGTRLTVL.

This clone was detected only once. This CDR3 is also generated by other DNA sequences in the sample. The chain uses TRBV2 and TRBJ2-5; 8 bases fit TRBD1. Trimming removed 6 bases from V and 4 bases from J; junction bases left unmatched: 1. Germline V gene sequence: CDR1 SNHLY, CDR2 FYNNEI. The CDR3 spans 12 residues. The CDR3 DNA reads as TGTGCCAGCAGCGGACAGGGAGAGACCCAGTACTTC. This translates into CASSGQGETQYF.

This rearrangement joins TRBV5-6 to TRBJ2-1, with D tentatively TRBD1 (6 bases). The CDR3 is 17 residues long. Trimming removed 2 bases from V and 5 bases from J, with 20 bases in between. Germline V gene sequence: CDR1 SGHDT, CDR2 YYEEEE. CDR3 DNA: TGTGCCAGCAGCTTAGACAGGCTAGACGGCCGCCACAATGAGCAGTTCTTC. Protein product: CASSLDRLDGRHNEQFF.

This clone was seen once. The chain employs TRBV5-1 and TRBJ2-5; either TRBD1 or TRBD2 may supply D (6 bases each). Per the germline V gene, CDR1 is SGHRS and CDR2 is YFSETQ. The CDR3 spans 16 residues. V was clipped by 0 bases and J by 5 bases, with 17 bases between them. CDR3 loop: CASSLVAGQKGETQYF. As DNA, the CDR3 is TGCGCCAGCAGCTTGGTTGCGGGACAAAAGGGGGAGACCCAGTACTTC.

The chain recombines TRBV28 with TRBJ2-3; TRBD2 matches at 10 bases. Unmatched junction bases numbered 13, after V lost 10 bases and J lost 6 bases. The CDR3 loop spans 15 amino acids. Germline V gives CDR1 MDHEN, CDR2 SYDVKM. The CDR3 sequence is CATHKTSGTRDTQYF. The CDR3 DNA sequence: TGTGCCACCCACAAAACTAGCGGGACCCGGGATACGCAGTATTTT.

DNA for the CDR3: TGTGCCAGCAGCTTAGTCCGCTTTGGACAGGGTCCTGGCGAGCAGTACTTC. Protein sequence: CASSLVRFGQGPGEQYF. The genes are TRBV7-9 and TRBJ2-7; 8 bases match TRBD1. Germline V gives CDR1 SEHNR, CDR2 FQNEAQ (reference sequence). This CDR3 region has 17 residues. Trimming took 1 base from V and 6 from J; bases not matched to a gene: 14.

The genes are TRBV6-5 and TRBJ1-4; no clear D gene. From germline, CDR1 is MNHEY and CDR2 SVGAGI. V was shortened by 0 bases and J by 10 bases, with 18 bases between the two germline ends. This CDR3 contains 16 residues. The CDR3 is CASSYSPVRKVGKLFF. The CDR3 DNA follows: TGTGCCAGCAGTTACTCTCCGGTCCGGAAGGTTGGAAAACTGTTTTTT.

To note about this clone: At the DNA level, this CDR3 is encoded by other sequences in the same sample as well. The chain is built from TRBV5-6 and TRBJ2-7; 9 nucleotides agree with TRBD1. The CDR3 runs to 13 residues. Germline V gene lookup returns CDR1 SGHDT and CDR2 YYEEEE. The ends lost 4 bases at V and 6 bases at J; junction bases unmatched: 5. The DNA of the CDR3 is TGTGCCAGCAGCCTGGACAGGGGTGGCGAGCAGTACTTC. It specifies CASSLDRGGEQYF. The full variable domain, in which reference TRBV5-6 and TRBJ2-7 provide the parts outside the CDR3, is DAGVTQSPTHLIKTRGQQVTLRCSPKSGHDTVSWYQQALGQGPQFIFQYYEEEERQRGNFPDRFSGHQFPNYSSELNVNALLLGDSALYLCASSLDRGGEQYFGPGTRLTVT.

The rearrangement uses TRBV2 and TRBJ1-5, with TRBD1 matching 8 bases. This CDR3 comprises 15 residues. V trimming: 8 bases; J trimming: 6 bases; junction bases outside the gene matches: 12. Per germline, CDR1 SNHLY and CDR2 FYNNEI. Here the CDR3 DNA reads TGTGCCAGCGGCCGTGGGCAGGGGGCGGTTCAGCCCCAGCATTTT. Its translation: CASGRGQGAVQPQHF.

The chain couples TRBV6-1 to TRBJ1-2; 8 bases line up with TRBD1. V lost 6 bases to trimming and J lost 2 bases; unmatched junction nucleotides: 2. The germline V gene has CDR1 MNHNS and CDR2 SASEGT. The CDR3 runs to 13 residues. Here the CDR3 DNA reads TGTGCCAGCAGACAGGGGGAAAACTATGGCTACACCTTC. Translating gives CASRQGENYGYTF.

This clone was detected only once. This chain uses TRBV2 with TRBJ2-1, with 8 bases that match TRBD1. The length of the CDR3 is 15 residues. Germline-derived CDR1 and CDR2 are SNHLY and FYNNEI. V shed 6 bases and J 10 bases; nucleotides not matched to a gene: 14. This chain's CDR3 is CASSQAPTGTGEQFF. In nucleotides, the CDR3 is TGTGCCAGCAGCCAAGCCCCGACCGGGACAGGAGAGCAGTTCTTC.

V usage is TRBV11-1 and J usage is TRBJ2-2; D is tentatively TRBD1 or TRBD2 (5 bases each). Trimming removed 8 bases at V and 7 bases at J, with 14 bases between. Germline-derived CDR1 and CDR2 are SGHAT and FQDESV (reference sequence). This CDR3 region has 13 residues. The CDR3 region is CASVPGQNGELFF. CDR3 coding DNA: TGTGCCAGCGTTCCGGGGCAGAACGGGGAGCTGTTTTTT.

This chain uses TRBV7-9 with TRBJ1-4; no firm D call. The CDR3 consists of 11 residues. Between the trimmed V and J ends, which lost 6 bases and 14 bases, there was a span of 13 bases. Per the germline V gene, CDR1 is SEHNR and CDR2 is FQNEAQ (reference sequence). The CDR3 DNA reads TGTGCCAGCAGAAGTAACGGGAGGCTGTTTTTT. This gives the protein CASRSNGRLFF.

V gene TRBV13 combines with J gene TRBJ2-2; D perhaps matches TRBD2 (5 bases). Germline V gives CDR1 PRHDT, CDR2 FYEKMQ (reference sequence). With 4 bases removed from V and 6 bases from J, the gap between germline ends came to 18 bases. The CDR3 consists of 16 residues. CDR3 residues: CASSSPGDSWAGELFF. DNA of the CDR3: TGTGCCAGCAGCTCCCCCGGGGATTCGTGGGCCGGGGAGCTGTTTTTT.

CDR3 sequence: CASSPGQGRDEQFF. The CDR3 nucleotides read TGTGCCAGCAGCCCGGGACAGGGACGGGATGAGCAGTTCTTC. V usage is TRBV7-3 and J usage is TRBJ2-1; 9 bases map to TRBD1. The germline V gene has CDR1 SGHTA and CDR2 FQGTGA. CDR3 length equals 14 residues. The trim removed 5 bases at V and 8 bases at J, leaving 7 bases unmatched.

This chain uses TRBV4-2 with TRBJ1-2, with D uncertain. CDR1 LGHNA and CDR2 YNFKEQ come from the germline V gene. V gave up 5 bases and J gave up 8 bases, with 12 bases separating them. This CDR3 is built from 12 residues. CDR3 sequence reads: CASSITGEGYTF. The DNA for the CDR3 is TGTGCCAGCAGCATAACCGGGGAGGGCTACACCTTC.

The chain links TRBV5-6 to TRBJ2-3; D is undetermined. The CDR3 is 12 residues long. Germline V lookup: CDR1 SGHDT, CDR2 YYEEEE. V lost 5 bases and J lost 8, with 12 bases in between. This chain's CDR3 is CASSLILGTQYF. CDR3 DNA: TGTGCCAGCAGTCTAATTTTGGGTACGCAGTATTTT.

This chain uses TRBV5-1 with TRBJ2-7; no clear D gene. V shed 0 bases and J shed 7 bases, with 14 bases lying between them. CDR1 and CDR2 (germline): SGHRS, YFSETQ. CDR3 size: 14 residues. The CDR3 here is CASSLAAVSDEQYF. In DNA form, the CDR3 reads TGCGCCAGCAGCTTGGCGGCGGTCTCGGATGAGCAGTACTTC.

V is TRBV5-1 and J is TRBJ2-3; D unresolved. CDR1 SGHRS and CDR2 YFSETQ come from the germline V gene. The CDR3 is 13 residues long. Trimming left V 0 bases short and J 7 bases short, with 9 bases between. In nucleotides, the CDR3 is TGCGCCAGCAGCTTGGTTGATGGCCATACGCAGTATTTT. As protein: CASSLVDGHTQYF. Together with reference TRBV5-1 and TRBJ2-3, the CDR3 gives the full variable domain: KAGVTQTPRYLIKTRGQQVTLSCSPISGHRSVSWYQQTPGQGLQFLFEYFSETQRNKGNFPGRFSGRQFSNSRSEMNVSTLELGDSALYLCASSLVDGHTQYFGPGTRLTVL.

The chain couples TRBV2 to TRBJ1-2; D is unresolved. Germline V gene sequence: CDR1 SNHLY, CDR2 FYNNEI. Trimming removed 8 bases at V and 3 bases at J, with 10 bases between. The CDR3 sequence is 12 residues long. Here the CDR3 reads CASRPVDYGYTF. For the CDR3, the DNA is TGTGCCAGCCGCCCAGTGGACTATGGCTACACCTTC.

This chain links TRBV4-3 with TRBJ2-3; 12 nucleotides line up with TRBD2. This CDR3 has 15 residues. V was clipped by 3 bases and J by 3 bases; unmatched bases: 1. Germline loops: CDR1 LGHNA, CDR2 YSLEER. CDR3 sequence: CASSQTSGRTDTQYF. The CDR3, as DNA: TGCGCCAGCAGCCAGACTAGCGGGAGAACAGATACGCAGTATTTT.

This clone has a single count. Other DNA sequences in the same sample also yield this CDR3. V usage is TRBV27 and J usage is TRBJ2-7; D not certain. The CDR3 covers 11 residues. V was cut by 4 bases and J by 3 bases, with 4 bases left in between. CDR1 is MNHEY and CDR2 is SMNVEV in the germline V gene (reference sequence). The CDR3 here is CASSSYYEQYF. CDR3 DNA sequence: TGTGCCAGCAGTTCGTACTACGAGCAGTACTTC.

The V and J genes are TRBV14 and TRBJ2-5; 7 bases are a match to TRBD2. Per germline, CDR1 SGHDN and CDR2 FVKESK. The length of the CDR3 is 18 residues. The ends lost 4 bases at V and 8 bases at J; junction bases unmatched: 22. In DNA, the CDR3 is TGTGCCAGCAGCCTCCTTCACGGATGGGCGGGAGAACAATACACCCAGTACTTC. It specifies CASSLLHGWAGEQYTQYF.